These T cell receptor beta chains were read from a single sample in a study of cytomegalovirus exposure and HLA in healthy donors. Libraries were prepared by immunoSEQ multiplex PCR; TCRdb keeps only in-frame clonotypes and omits some of them. The profile covers some 130,000 clones, with approximately 80% appearing a single time and over 2% taken by the ten largest. Sequencing used PBMCs. The receptors were gathered from a man aged 25-45 years in good health and CMV-seronegative. Each CDR3 is given with its conserved first and last residue. A D gene is named only where the DNA matches it firmly. Where a row states a size, it is once, few, many or the class of an expanded clone; other rows omit it.

V	size	J	D	CDR3	DNA
TRBV15	NA	TRBJ2-3	TRBD1	CATSTQRGGADTQYF	TGTGCCACCAGCACTCAACGAGGGGGCGCAGATACGCAGTATTTT
TRBV9	NA	TRBJ2-7	TRBD2	CASSLTSGRVHEQYF	TGTGCCAGCAGCCTTACTAGCGGGAGGGTCCACGAGCAGTACTTC
TRBV21-1	NA	TRBJ1-5	NA	CASSGDRGNQPQHF	TGTGCCAGCAGCGGGGACAGGGGCAATCAGCCCCAGCATTTT
TRBV29-1	NA	TRBJ1-5	NA	CSVQFQDFNQPQHF	TGCAGCGTTCAATTCCAGGATTTCAATCAGCCCCAGCATTTT
TRBV5-1	NA	TRBJ2-7	NA	CASSLQEGSNEQYF	TGCGCCAGCAGCTTGCAGGAGGGTTCCAACGAGCAGTACTTC
TRBV30	NA	TRBJ2-7	NA	CAWSVRLAHEQYF	TGTGCCTGGAGTGTACGGCTAGCCCACGAGCAGTACTTC
TRBV2	NA	TRBJ1-2	NA	CASSEFGRRNGYTF	TGTGCCAGCAGTGAGTTCGGCAGGCGCAATGGCTACACCTTC
TRBV10-3	NA	TRBJ2-7	TRBD2	CAIRSPGLADYEQYF	TGTGCCATCAGGTCCCCGGGACTAGCAGATTACGAGCAGTACTTC
TRBV19	NA	TRBJ1-1	TRBD1	CASSGQGNTEAFF	TGTGCCAGTAGTGGACAGGGGAACACTGAAGCTTTCTTT
TRBV10-3	NA	TRBJ2-7	TRBD2	CATEGLAAQSGLYEQYF	TGTGCCACTGAGGGACTAGCGGCTCAGAGCGGGCTCTACGAGCAGTACTTC
TRBV28	NA	TRBJ2-1	TRBD2	CASRLSGSWQFF	TGTGCCAGCAGACTTAGCGGGAGTTGGCAGTTCTTC
TRBV19	few	TRBJ1-1	NA	CASSHAQANTEAFF	TGTGCCAGTAGCCACGCACAGGCGAACACTGAAGCTTTCTTT
TRBV15	NA	TRBJ2-5	NA	CATSRGRTPQETQYF	TGTGCCACCAGCAGAGGCAGAACCCCCCAAGAGACCCAGTACTTC
TRBV28	few	TRBJ1-1	NA	CASSLKRQGAFF	TGTGCCAGCAGTTTAAAGAGGCAGGGCGCTTTCTTT
TRBV7-9	NA	TRBJ1-2	NA	CASSLAQANYGYTF	TGTGCCAGCAGCTTAGCGCAGGCAAACTATGGCTACACCTTC
TRBV7-2	NA	TRBJ2-3	NA	CASSTGDSQGDTQYF	TGTGCCAGCAGCACGGGGGACAGCCAGGGGGATACGCAGTATTTT
TRBV19	NA	TRBJ2-1	TRBD2	CASSPGLAGGEQFF	TGTGCCAGTAGTCCGGGACTAGCGGGAGGGGAGCAGTTCTTC